Shown below are 7 T cell receptor beta chains from a single sample sequenced in a study of T cells in Graves' hyperthyroidism and ophthalmopathy. RNA transcripts gave rise to amplified TCR beta CDR3 regions. Researchers ran a first-round RT-PCR on the TCR CDR3 using the HTBI primer set. TCRdb fed the multiplex PCR reads into MiXCR, producing one record per CDR3 protein. The sample records about 180,000 distinct CDR3 sequences, about a sixth being singletons. The sequencing sample was made of blood. These receptors were taken from a woman in her fifties or sixties with Graves' hyperthyroidism.

Ten or more counts support this clonotype. This chain uses TRBV7-2 with TRBJ2-5; D is tentatively TRBD1 or TRBD2 (5 bases each). Germline V gene sequence: CDR1 SGHTA, CDR2 FQGNSA. Trimming took 3 bases from V and 5 from J, leaving 19 bases between them. The CDR3 consists of 16 residues. Here the CDR3 reads CASSFSRGGIGETQYF. The DNA for the CDR3 is TGTGCCAGCAGCTTTTCGAGGGGCGGCATTGGGGAGACCCAGTACTTC.

This clonotype was seen many times. V usage is TRBV12-3 or TRBV12-4 and J usage is TRBJ1-1; unclear D gene. Trimming pared 7 bases from V and 6 bases from J, leaving 18 bases between. CDR3 size: 14 residues. CDR3 region: CASTPGGGVAEAFF. The CDR3 DNA is TGTGCCAGCACTCCGGGAGGTGGGGTGGCTGAAGCTTTCTTT.

The rearrangement uses TRBV6-1 and TRBJ1-1; D is perhaps TRBD1 (6 bases). CDR3 length: 16 residues. Germline CDR1 MNHNS, CDR2 SASEGT. V was trimmed by 5 bases and J by 0 bases, leaving 16 bases between them. CDR3 residues: CASSTGGGRMNTEAFF. The CDR3, as DNA: TGTGCCAGCAGTACGGGGGGCGGCAGAATGAACACTGAAGCTTTCTTT.

In this sample, this clonotype turned up many times. This chain joins TRBV5-1 and TRBJ2-7; 7 bases are shared with TRBD1. CDR1 is SGHRS, CDR2 YFSETQ, per germline. V shed 7 bases and J 7 bases; nucleotides not matched to a gene: 11. This CDR3 spans 13 amino acids. The CDR3 coding sequence is TGCGCCAGCGGCCTGAGGACAGGACGGGAGCAGTACTTC. Translating it yields CASGLRTGREQYF. The variable domain in full, completed from reference TRBV5-1 and TRBJ2-7, reads KAGVTQTPRYLIKTRGQQVTLSCSPISGHRSVSWYQQTPGQGLQFLFEYFSETQRNKGNFPGRFSGRQFSNSRSEMNVSTLELGDSALYLCASGLRTGREQYFGPGTRLTVT.

The genes are TRBV20-1 and TRBJ2-2, with D perhaps TRBD1 (5 bases). Trimming shortened V by 1 base and J by 0 bases, and 15 bases separated the two germline ends. Looked up from germline, CDR1 is DFQATT and CDR2 is SNEGSKA (reference sequence). CDR3 size: 17 residues. The CDR3: CSARVGSGRPNTGELFF. DNA for the CDR3: TGCAGTGCTAGAGTGGGCTCAGGGCGTCCGAACACCGGGGAGCTGTTTTTT.

On this clonotype itself: Given a much more abundant clone one base away, this may be a read error. The chain has TRBV2 and TRBJ1-2, with TRBD1 identical over 11 bases. Germline values: CDR1 SNHLY, CDR2 FYNNEI. CDR3 size: 16 residues. J lost 6 bases, V lost 5 bases, and 11 bases had no gene match. The CDR3 protein is CASSKGRTGGSDGYTF. The CDR3 DNA sequence: TGTGCCAGCAGTAAGGGTCGGACAGGGGGCTCGGATGGCTACACCTTC. The entire variable domain, with the rest obtained from reference TRBV2 and TRBJ1-2, is as follows: EPEVTQTPSHQVTQMGQEVILRCVPISNHLYFYWYRQILGQKVEFLVSFYNNEISEKSEIFDDQFSVERPDGSNFTLKIRSTKLEDSAMYFCASSKGRTGGSDGYTFGSGTRLTVV.

As concerns this clonotype: Lacking the conserved final phenylalanine or tryptophan, this CDR3 likely reflects a read error. The chain uses TRBV19 and TRBJ1-2; 8 bases are a match to TRBD1. CDR3 length equals 15 residues. Germline V gene data show CDR1 as LNHDA and CDR2 as SQIVND (reference sequence). V dropped 6 bases and J dropped 4; count of bases not matched to a gene: 10. CDR3 bases: TGTGCCAGTAGCCGAAACGACAGGGGACCCTATGGCTACACCCTC. Residues: CASSRNDRGPYGYTL.